The present entry profiles one T cell receptor beta chain with its context. This specimen comes from a study of blood T cell repertoires in COVID-19. Background on the study: Sites in the United States, Italy and Spain provided acute and convalescent COVID-19 samples. T cells, B-cell-depleted T cells, or PBMCs provided the cDNA or gDNA that served as material.

This CDR3 is 15 amino acids long. V shed 4 bases and J 1 base; nucleotides not matched to a gene: 6. Germline CDR1 reads PRHDT; CDR2 reads FYEKMQ (reference sequence). Participants' own reports of clinical history determined their cohort assignment. Recovered participants had two consecutive negative NP/OP PCR tests, healthcare professional clearance, or symptom resolution. This table comes from immunoSEQ multiplex PCR, and its TCRdb copy is limited to in-frame clones, with some not included. The repertoire holds a few hundred thousand clones, with around 90% as singletons. The sample consisted of PBMCs or T cells enriched from blood (not recorded which). The TCR comes from a man in his late teens or twenties who had recovered from COVID-19. The chain couples TRBV13 to TRBJ1-2; 7 positions agree with TRBD1. CDR3 DNA sequence: TGTGCCAGCAGCTACGGGGGACAGATTAACTATGGCTACACCTTC. Residues: CASSYGGQINYGYTF. The entire variable domain, with the rest obtained from reference TRBV13 and TRBJ1-2, is as follows: AAGVIQSPRHLIKEKRETATLKCYPIPRHDTVYWYQQGPGQDPQFLISFYEKMQSDKGSIPDRFSAQQFSDYHSELNMSSLELGDSALYFCASSYGGQINYGYTFGSGTRLTVV.